One sample yielded the 26 T cell receptor beta chains listed below, sequenced in a study of response to subunit inactivated influenza vaccine. TCRdb redid the calling of the RT-PCR reads with MiXCR, one entry per CDR3 protein. Of 540,000 or so distinct CDR3 sequences in the sample, 13% were seen once. Here the sequenced sample was PBMCs from blood, taken more than 35 days after vaccination. Source of these receptors: a man aged 45-65 years who received an inactivated influenza vaccine.

The chain is built from TRBV28 and TRBJ1-3, with 10 bases matching TRBD1. Trimming at V came to 6 bases and at J to 2 bases, leaving 4 bases not matched to a gene. Looked up from germline, CDR1 is MDHEN and CDR2 is SYDVKM. CDR3 length equals 15 residues. Written as DNA, the CDR3 is TGTGCCAGCAGGCTAGACAGGGGGCCTGGAAACACCATATATTTT. Its protein product is CASRLDRGPGNTIYF.

The chain joins TRBV12-3 or TRBV12-4 to TRBJ1-2, with a possible D match to TRBD1 (5 bases). The ends were cut back, 6 bases at V and 4 bases at J, with 12 bases in the middle. The CDR3 runs 13 residues. CDR3 residues: CASRGGGGYGYTF. The CDR3 DNA reads TGTGCCAGCAGGGGGGGTGGGGGCTATGGCTACACCTTC.

V gene TRBV6-5 combines with J gene TRBJ2-3, with 11 bases fitting TRBD2. V lost 0 bases and J lost 0; bases outside the gene matches: 5. The CDR3 loop spans 18 amino acids. Germline values: CDR1 MNHEY, CDR2 SVGAGI. For the CDR3, the DNA is TGTGCCAGCAGTTACTCCATTCTAGCGGGGGGAAGCACAGATACGCAGTATTTT. This translates into CASSYSILAGGSTDTQYF.

The chain carries TRBV12-3 or TRBV12-4 and TRBJ2-2, with a tentative D call TRBD1 (6 bases). This CDR3 is 12 amino acids long. The V end was cut by 9 bases, the J end by 6 bases, with 11 bases between. The CDR3 reads CASKQGPGELFF. In DNA form, the CDR3 reads TGTGCCAGTAAACAGGGCCCCGGGGAGCTGTTTTTT.

The sample holds many counts of this clonotype. The V gene is TRBV5-1, the J gene TRBJ2-3, with D possibly matching TRBD1 (5 bases). Trimming cost V 2 bases and J 4 bases, with 11 bases left between them. This CDR3 is 14 amino acids long. Germline-derived CDR1 and CDR2 are SGHRS and YFSETQ. CDR3 loop: CASSLGGRADTQYF. The CDR3 nucleotides read TGCGCCAGCAGCTTAGGTGGCAGGGCAGATACGCAGTATTTT.

A few counts support this clonotype. The chain has TRBV29-1 and TRBJ1-1, with D unresolved. From germline, CDR1 is SQVTM and CDR2 ANQGSEA. V lost 6 bases, J lost 1 base, and 12 bases lay in between. This CDR3 has 13 amino acids. The chain's CDR3 is CSVMGLGNTEAFF. The CDR3 DNA reads as TGCAGCGTGATGGGGTTGGGGAACACTGAAGCTTTCTTT.

This clonotype was recorded a few times. The rearrangement links TRBV3-1 to TRBJ1-2; 7 nucleotides align to TRBD1. The CDR3 has 13 amino acids. J lost 6 bases, V lost 4 bases, and 5 bases had no gene match. Germline-derived CDR1 and CDR2 are LGHDT and YNNKEL (reference sequence). CDR3 residues: CASSPRGSHGYTF. CDR3 sequence (DNA): TGTGCCAGCAGCCCCAGGGGGTCCCATGGCTACACCTTC. Based on the CDR3 plus reference TRBV3-1 and TRBJ1-2, the full variable domain is DTAVSQTPKYLVTQMGNDKSIKCEQNLGHDTMYWYKQDSKKFLKIMFSYNNKELIINETVPNRFSPKSPDKAHLNLHINSLELGDSAVYFCASSPRGSHGYTFGSGTRLTVV.

The chain links TRBV5-1 to TRBJ2-5; 10 nucleotides line up with TRBD2. Germline V gene sequence: CDR1 SGHRS, CDR2 YFSETQ. V was clipped by 4 bases and J by 2 bases; unmatched bases: 8. This CDR3 has 16 residues. The CDR3 nucleotides read TGCGCCAGCAGCCTCTATAGCGGGAGGATACAAGAGACCCAGTACTTC. Its protein product is CASSLYSGRIQETQYF. Drawing the rest from reference TRBV5-1 and TRBJ2-5, the complete variable domain is KAGVTQTPRYLIKTRGQQVTLSCSPISGHRSVSWYQQTPGQGLQFLFEYFSETQRNKGNFPGRFSGRQFSNSRSEMNVSTLELGDSALYLCASSLYSGRIQETQYFGPGTRLLVL.

Ten or more counts support this clonotype. This rearrangement joins TRBV28 to TRBJ2-1; tentative D call: TRBD1 (6 bases). The CDR3 runs to 15 residues. In germline, CDR1 is MDHEN, CDR2 SYDVKM. Trimming removed 2 bases at V and 2 bases at J, with 10 bases between. The CDR3, as DNA: TGTGCCAGCAGTTTAGCGGACAGCCCCTACAATGAGCAGTTCTTC. It encodes CASSLADSPYNEQFF.

This clonotype came up many times. This chain uses TRBV29-1 with TRBJ2-5; a possible D gene is TRBD1 (5 bases). Germline loops: CDR1 SQVTM, CDR2 ANQGSEA. Trimming took 4 bases from V and 4 from J, leaving 16 bases between them. This CDR3 comprises 14 residues. Here the CDR3 reads CSVGDRTPRETQYF. The CDR3, as DNA: TGCAGCGTTGGAGACCGGACACCCCGAGAGACCCAGTACTTC.

The V gene is TRBV27, the J gene TRBJ2-3, with D possibly TRBD2 on 5 matching bases. V was cut by 10 bases and J by 0 bases, with 14 bases left in between. This CDR3 region has 14 residues. Germline V gene data show CDR1 as MNHEY and CDR2 as SMNVEV (reference sequence). The CDR3 sequence: CATGFHTSTDTQYF. The DNA for the CDR3 is TGTGCCACGGGATTTCATACTAGCACAGATACGCAGTATTTT.

The V call is TRBV10-2, the J call TRBJ2-3, with 10 bases fitting TRBD2. This CDR3 contains 15 residues. V lost 10 bases and J lost 5; bases outside the gene matches: 12. Germline values: CDR1 WSHSY, CDR2 SAAADI. In nucleotides, the CDR3 is TGCGCCACCATGAGAGCGGGGGGGCCGGGAGATACGCAGTATTTT. Translated: CATMRAGGPGDTQYF.

The sample holds a few counts of this clonotype. The chain has TRBV6-2 or TRBV6-3 and TRBJ2-1; D is unclear. The ends were cut back, 4 bases at V and 12 bases at J, with 13 bases in the middle. Germline V gives CDR1 MNHEY, CDR2 SVGEGT. This CDR3 has 12 residues. The CDR3 nucleotides are TGTGCCAGCAGTTGGCCCCAAGGTGCGCAGTTCTTC. Protein sequence: CASSWPQGAQFF.

The chain couples TRBV2 to TRBJ2-5, with a tentative D call TRBD2 (5 bases). Germline V gene data show CDR1 as SNHLY and CDR2 as FYNNEI. This CDR3 comprises 12 residues. Trimming left V 4 bases short and J 7 bases short, with 10 bases between. In nucleotides, the CDR3 is TGTGCCAGCAGTGGCCTAGCCGGGACCCAGTACTTC. It encodes CASSGLAGTQYF.

The rearrangement joins TRBV12-3 or TRBV12-4 to TRBJ2-1, with a possible D match to TRBD2 (5 bases). CDR3 length equals 12 residues. V was pared by 5 bases and J by 15 bases, with 17 bases between. In DNA, the CDR3 is TGTGCCAGCAGTCCCCGAACTAGTATCTGGTTCTTC. Amino acid sequence: CASSPRTSIWFF.

The rearrangement joins TRBV20-1 to TRBJ2-1; TRBD2 agrees at 8 bases. V was pared by 4 bases and J by 3 bases, with 5 bases of the junction left unmatched. CDR3 length equals 14 residues. The germline V gene has CDR1 DFQATT and CDR2 SNEGSKA (reference sequence). The CDR3 is CSAIREGNYNEQFF. CDR3 coding DNA: TGCAGTGCTATACGGGAGGGAAACTACAATGAGCAGTTCTTC.

The CDR3, as DNA: TGCGCCAGCAGCTTGGGGGAACTTAGATTTTACAATGAGCAGTTCTTC. Residues: CASSLGELRFYNEQFF. V usage is TRBV5-1 and J usage is TRBJ2-1; D is unclear. There are 16 residues in the CDR3. Trimming left V 0 bases short and J 4 bases short, with 14 bases between. The V gene's germline CDR1 is SGHRS and CDR2 YFSETQ.

This clonotype was detected many times. The rearrangement joins TRBV7-8 to TRBJ2-1, with 15 nucleotides matching TRBD2. The CDR3 has 16 amino acids. Germline-derived CDR1 and CDR2 are SGHVS and FQNEAQ. J lost 8 bases, V lost 4 bases, and 6 bases had no gene match. CDR3 in amino acids: CASSSRTSGRAYEQFF. CDR3 DNA: TGTGCCAGCAGCTCCAGGACTAGCGGGAGGGCCTATGAGCAGTTCTTC.

The chain employs TRBV3-1 and TRBJ2-7, with D maybe TRBD1 (5 bases). The V gene lost 4 bases and the J gene lost 7 bases, with 14 bases spanning the gap. The CDR3 totals 13 residues. Germline V lookup: CDR1 LGHDT, CDR2 YNNKEL (reference sequence). The DNA for the CDR3 is TGTGCCAGCAGCCCCGAAAGGGGCAGGGAGCAGTACTTC. Translation: CASSPERGREQYF.

In its sample, this clonotype was seen many times. V gene TRBV6-1 combines with J gene TRBJ2-7; possible D gene TRBD2, 5 bases. CDR1 is MNHNS and CDR2 is SASEGT in the germline V gene. V dropped 5 bases and J dropped 4 bases, with 18 bases sitting between them. This CDR3 is 15 amino acids long. CDR3 sequence (DNA): TGTGCCAGCAGTAGCGGTTATGACCGCCTATACGAGCAGTACTTC. This codes for CASSSGYDRLYEQYF.

V gene TRBV29-1 combines with J gene TRBJ2-7; the D gene is possibly TRBD1 (5 bases). Germline CDR1 reads SQVTM; CDR2 reads ANQGSEA. The CDR3 has 11 amino acids. The germline V and J ends were trimmed by 4 bases and 4 bases, with 8 bases remaining between them. This chain's CDR3 is CSVGGQYEQYF. DNA for the CDR3: TGCAGCGTTGGGGGCCAATACGAGCAGTACTTC.

The rearrangement uses TRBV2 and TRBJ2-5, with a possible D match to TRBD2 (6 bases). Germline lookup yields CDR1 SNHLY and CDR2 FYNNEI. CDR3 length equals 18 residues. Trimming shortened V by 0 bases and J by 5 bases, and 22 bases separated the two germline ends. The CDR3 loop is CASSEADPGLFLGETQYF. CDR3 sequence (DNA): TGTGCCAGCAGTGAAGCGGATCCGGGACTCTTTTTGGGGGAGACCCAGTACTTC.

V is TRBV13 and J is TRBJ2-3; no clear D. CDR1 PRHDT and CDR2 FYEKMQ come from the germline V gene (reference sequence). The CDR3 contains 12 residues. V was shortened by 4 bases and J by 5 bases, with 7 bases between the two germline ends. This CDR3 is CASSSLLDTQYF. The CDR3 DNA reads TGTGCCAGCAGCTCACTGCTAGATACGCAGTATTTT.

This clonotype showed up many times. The chain carries TRBV5-6 and TRBJ2-2; unclear D gene. Trimming took 0 bases from V and 0 from J, leaving 6 bases between them. Germline V gene lookup returns CDR1 SGHDT and CDR2 YYEEEE. CDR3 size: 15 residues. The DNA for the CDR3 is TGTGCCAGCAGCTTGGGGCCGACGAACACCGGGGAGCTGTTTTTT. The encoded protein is CASSLGPTNTGELFF.

This clonotype was seen only a few times. This chain uses TRBV7-2 with TRBJ2-1, with D perhaps TRBD2 (6 bases). The CDR3 has 15 residues. V was cut by 1 base and J by 4 bases, with 11 bases left in between. Per germline, CDR1 SGHTA and CDR2 FQGNSA. The CDR3 DNA follows: TGTGCCAGCAGCTTAGAGGGAGGAGAGTACAATGAGCAGTTCTTC. Amino acid sequence: CASSLEGGEYNEQFF.

This clonotype turned up a few times. V and J are TRBV7-8 and TRBJ2-3, with D perhaps TRBD1 or TRBD2 (5 bases each). Germline CDR1 is SGHVS and CDR2 is FQNEAQ. This CDR3 is built from 15 residues. Trimming took off 3 bases at V and 0 bases at J, with 10 bases between the two ends. CDR3 DNA: TGTGCCAGCAGCTTTTCGGGGCGTAGCACAGATACGCAGTATTTT. Translating it yields CASSFSGRSTDTQYF.